Presented here are 28 T cell receptor beta chains from one specimen sequenced in a study of prognosis after radiotherapy for stage I lung cancer (dated by TCRdb to the early 2020s). Sequenced on an Illumina HiSeq 3000. The TCR beta CDR3 region was amplified from genomic DNA by two rounds of multiplex PCR. The first PCR round used primers specific to each TRBV and TRBJ gene, and the primer sequences were filed in Chinese patent CN105087789A. The public sequencing data were trimmed at Q25 with fastp and processed into clonotypes with MiXCR by TCRdb, which kept only in-frame beta chains. Every distinct CDR3 protein forms one entry, paired with its most common genes and DNA. For this sample the table gives about 16,000 distinct CDR3 sequences, of which about 43% were detected only once. The ten largest clonotypes hold about two fifths of the sample. Source: PBMCs, taken before or after stereotactic body radiation therapy (not recorded which). Receptor source: a donor aged 50 or older with non-small cell lung cancer.

At least ten counts were recorded for this clonotype. A much larger clone sits a single nucleotide away, making a read error possible. This chain uses TRBV6-2 or TRBV6-3 with TRBJ1-3; TRBD1 might be the D (5 bases). This CDR3 spans 14 amino acids. Germline loops: CDR1 MNHEY, CDR2 SVGEGT. CDR3 nucleotide sequence: TGTGCCAGTGCGACAGACTACTCTGGAGACACCATATATTTT. Amino acids: CASATDYSGDTIYF.

The J gene is TRBJ2-7, the V gene TRBV20-1; no firm D call. This CDR3 region has 15 residues. Germline CDR1 DFQATT, CDR2 SNEGSKA (reference sequence). The V end lost 6 bases, the J end lost 5 bases, and 23 bases lay between the germline ends. The chain's CDR3 is CSARNGLTPSNEQYF. In nucleotides, the CDR3 is TGCAGTGCGAGAAACGGGTTAACCCCTTCTAACGAGCAGTACTTC.

The chain couples TRBV6-2 or TRBV6-3 to TRBJ2-7; D could derive from TRBD1 or TRBD2 (5 bases each). V was cut by 5 bases and J by 8 bases, with 19 bases left in between. The CDR3 has 14 residues. Germline CDR1 MNHEY, CDR2 SVGEGT. For the CDR3, the DNA is TGTGCCAGCAGTGGAGTCTGGGACGGTTACCAGCAGTACTTC. Protein product: CASSGVWDGYQQYF.

The rearrangement links TRBV28 to TRBJ1-2; 7 bases align to TRBD1. The J segment lost 1 base and the V segment lost 7 bases, leaving 9 bases of the junction unmatched. Germline V lookup: CDR1 MDHEN, CDR2 SYDVKM. This CDR3 is built from 15 residues. CDR3 in amino acids: CASIDEQGFNYGYTF. The CDR3 DNA reads as TGTGCCAGCATTGATGAACAGGGGTTTAACTATGGCTACACCTTC.

This clonotype showed up many times. The chain couples TRBV15 to TRBJ1-3; D call uncertain. Germline CDR1 and CDR2: LNHNV and YYDKDF (reference sequence). V was pared by 1 base and J by 0 bases, with 16 bases between. The CDR3 is 18 residues long. This CDR3 is CATSRGEGRAASGNTIYF. The CDR3 coding sequence is TGTGCCACCAGCAGAGGCGAGGGTCGGGCAGCCTCTGGAAACACCATATATTTT.

This clonotype was observed at least ten times. The chain is built from TRBV5-5 and TRBJ2-3; D not certain. This CDR3 region has 14 residues. CDR1 SGHKS and CDR2 YYEKEE come from the germline V gene (reference sequence). V was shortened by 3 bases and J by 4 bases, with 12 bases between the two germline ends. The CDR3 loop reads CASSSEWGADTQYF. Here the CDR3 DNA reads TGTGCCAGCAGCTCCGAGTGGGGTGCAGATACGCAGTATTTT.

The genes are TRBV11-3 and TRBJ1-2, with D maybe TRBD1 (5 bases). Trimming removed 5 bases from V and 3 bases from J, with 16 bases in between. The CDR3 extends over 15 amino acids. The germline V gene encodes CDR1 SGHNT and CDR2 YENEEA. The CDR3 nucleotides read TGTGCCAGCAGCCCCCGGGCAGGGCAGGACTATGGCTACACCTTC. Translated, it gives CASSPRAGQDYGYTF.

This sequence joins TRBV20-1 and TRBJ2-3; D could derive from TRBD1 or TRBD2 (6 bases each). Trimming pared 5 bases from V and 1 base from J, leaving 16 bases between. The CDR3 totals 15 residues. Germline CDR1 is DFQATT and CDR2 is SNEGSKA (reference sequence). This chain's CDR3 is CSAPLVRGRTDTQYF. CDR3 nucleotide sequence: TGCAGTGCTCCTCTGGTACGGGGGCGCACAGATACGCAGTATTTT.

CDR3 protein: CASSLVREGEQYF. The CDR3 region has the DNA TGTGCCAGCAGCTTAGTTCGGGAGGGCGAGCAGTACTTC. The gene calls are TRBV7-8 and TRBJ2-7; 8 nucleotides match TRBD2. This CDR3 region has 13 residues. CDR1 is SGHVS and CDR2 is FQNEAQ in the germline V gene. After removal of 1 base from V and 6 bases from J, the junction contained 2 bases not matched to a gene.

The rearrangement uses TRBV3-1 and TRBJ2-5; no definite D call. The germline V gene has CDR1 LGHDT and CDR2 YNNKEL (reference sequence). The ends were cut back, 7 bases at V and 5 bases at J, with 8 bases in the middle. The CDR3 is 11 amino acids. The CDR3 DNA is TGTGCCAGCATCCAGAGGGAGACCCAGTACTTC. Translation gives CASIQRETQYF.

In its sample, this clonotype was seen many times. V usage is TRBV7-9 and J usage is TRBJ2-5, with 9 nucleotides matching TRBD1. The V gene end was trimmed by 8 bases and the J gene end by 5 bases; junction bases not matched to a gene: 15. CDR3 length equals 16 residues. Looked up from germline, CDR1 is SEHNR and CDR2 is FQNEAQ (reference sequence). CDR3 DNA: TGTGCCAGCGCATCCCCGGGACAGGGTTTACGGGAGACCCAGTACTTC. This encodes CASASPGQGLRETQYF.

This clonotype is categorized as medium-sized (0.01 to 0.1%). The chain has TRBV28 and TRBJ1-1; a possible D gene is TRBD1 (5 bases). Per germline, CDR1 MDHEN and CDR2 SYDVKM. Trimming took off 5 bases at V and 4 bases at J, with 14 bases between the two ends. The CDR3 sequence is 14 residues long. In DNA, the CDR3 is TGTGCCAGCAGTCTTCGGGGGGTTGGCACTGAAGCTTTCTTT. It translates to CASSLRGVGTEAFF.

About this clonotype itself: A far larger clone is only one base removed, so a read error is likely. The gene calls are TRBV6-4 and TRBJ2-2, with D uncertain. There are 12 residues in the CDR3. The germline V and J ends were trimmed by 8 bases and 7 bases, with 11 bases remaining between them. Per germline, CDR1 MRHNA and CDR2 SNTAGT. CDR3 protein: CASRHVDGELFF. In nucleotides, the CDR3 is TGTGCCAGCCGCCATGTTGACGGGGAGCTGTTTTTT.

The table lists this clonotype with many counts. The chain has TRBV12-3 or TRBV12-4 and TRBJ2-5; a possible D gene is TRBD1 (5 bases). The V end lost 3 bases, the J end lost 5 bases, and 7 bases lay between the germline ends. This CDR3 is built from 12 residues. CDR3 protein: CASSLGPETQYF. The CDR3 nucleotides are TGTGCCAGCAGTTTGGGGCCCGAGACCCAGTACTTC.

Ten or more counts support this clonotype. CDR3 in DNA: TGTGCCTGGAGTAGAACAGTGATCGGTGAAAAACTGTTTTTT. Amino acids: CAWSRTVIGEKLFF. The chain recombines TRBV30 with TRBJ1-4; D is ambiguous. Trimming took off 2 bases at V and 7 bases at J, with 14 bases between the two ends. The CDR3 has 14 residues. The germline V gene has CDR1 GTSNPN and CDR2 SVGIG (reference sequence).

At least ten counts were recorded for this clonotype. The chain couples TRBV6-1 to TRBJ1-5, with D tentatively TRBD1 (5 bases). The V and J ends lost 6 bases and 9 bases respectively, with 15 bases between them. The CDR3 runs 13 residues. Germline values: CDR1 MNHNS, CDR2 SASEGT. CDR3 nucleotide sequence: TGTGCCAGCAGCCCCGGGGGTCACGGGCCCCAGCATTTT. Its translation: CASSPGGHGPQHF.

Concerning this clonotype itself: The likely explanation is a read error, given a far larger clone one base away. The rearrangement joins TRBV6-4 to TRBJ2-7, with D possibly matching TRBD1 (6 bases). The CDR3 runs 14 residues. V was pared by 6 bases and J by 0 bases, with 12 bases between. Germline V gene data show CDR1 as MRHNA and CDR2 as SNTAGT. DNA of the CDR3: TGTGCCAGCAGAGAAGGGGGACCCTCCTACGAGCAGTACTTC. Translation: CASREGGPSYEQYF.

This clonotype was counted only a few times. The CDR3 here is CASSSGTSGVAGELFF. CDR3 in DNA: TGTGCCAGCAGCTCGGGGACTAGCGGGGTCGCCGGGGAGCTGTTTTTT. The chain links TRBV7-8 to TRBJ2-2; the match to TRBD2 covers 13 bases. This CDR3 has 16 residues. The ends lost 4 bases at V and 6 bases at J; junction bases unmatched: 5. Germline CDR1 SGHVS, CDR2 FQNEAQ.

This clonotype is labeled medium-sized (0.01 to 0.1%). The V gene is TRBV6-5, the J gene TRBJ1-5, with D possibly TRBD1 on 6 matching bases. This CDR3 region has 13 residues. The germline gives CDR1 MNHEY, CDR2 SVGAGI. V dropped 8 bases and J dropped 6 bases, with 14 bases sitting between them. The CDR3 is CASRREGGQPQHF. DNA for the CDR3: TGTGCCAGCCGCAGGGAAGGGGGTCAGCCCCAGCATTTT.

This clonotype has a count of ten or more. The rearrangement joins TRBV7-8 to TRBJ2-6, with D possibly being TRBD1 or TRBD2 (5 bases each). This CDR3 is built from 18 residues. Germline CDR1 is SGHVS and CDR2 is FQNEAQ. Between the trimmed V and J ends, which lost 6 bases and 1 base, there was a span of 19 bases. This CDR3 is CASSLQGLDFSGANVLTF. The CDR3 DNA is TGTGCCAGCAGTTTGCAGGGTCTGGACTTTTCTGGGGCCAACGTCCTGACTTTC.

This clonotype was recorded many times. This chain links TRBV7-8 with TRBJ1-5; 8 bases are a match to TRBD1. Trimming removed 4 bases from V and 7 bases from J; junction bases left unmatched: 3. Germline V gives CDR1 SGHVS, CDR2 FQNEAQ. The CDR3 extends over 13 amino acids. The CDR3 region is CASSSQGDQPQHF. CDR3 sequence (DNA): TGTGCCAGCAGCTCACAGGGGGACCAGCCCCAGCATTTT. The full variable domain, completed using reference TRBV7-8 and TRBJ1-5, is GAGVSQSPRYKVAKRGQDVALRCDPISGHVSLFWYQQALGQGPEFLTYFQNEAQLDKSGLPSDRFFAERPEGSVSTLKIQRTQQEDSAVYLCASSSQGDQPQHFGDGTRLSIL.

This clonotype was found a few times. The genes are TRBV15 and TRBJ2-7, with TRBD1 matching over 7 bases. V shed 1 base and J 2 bases; nucleotides not matched to a gene: 2. The germline V gene has CDR1 LNHNV and CDR2 YYDKDF (reference sequence). The CDR3 has 14 amino acids. The CDR3 is CATSRVGGTYEQYF. Here the CDR3 DNA reads TGTGCCACCAGCAGAGTAGGGGGCACCTACGAGCAGTACTTC.

This clonotype was observed at least ten times. This chain links TRBV18 with TRBJ1-5; D is ambiguous. With 6 bases removed from V and 0 bases from J, the gap between germline ends came to 15 bases. The germline gives CDR1 KGHSH, CDR2 LQKENI. This CDR3 has 16 residues. CDR3 sequence reads: CASSNVGGNSNQPQHF. DNA for the CDR3: TGTGCCAGCTCCAACGTCGGAGGGAATAGCAATCAGCCCCAGCATTTT.

The chain combines TRBV14 with TRBJ1-5; a weak D match, TRBD1 (6 bases). The CDR3 covers 13 residues. V was trimmed by 9 bases and J by 5 bases, leaving 14 bases between them. Germline V gene lookup returns CDR1 SGHDN and CDR2 FVKESK. The CDR3 nucleotides are TGTGCCAGTAACAGGGTTCGGGATCAGCCCCAGCATTTT. It encodes CASNRVRDQPQHF.

The chain joins TRBV24-1 to TRBJ2-2; either TRBD1 or TRBD2 may supply D (5 bases each). V was pared by 3 bases and J by 7 bases, with 17 bases between. CDR1 is KGHDR and CDR2 is SFDVKD in the germline V gene. The CDR3 extends over 16 amino acids. The CDR3, as DNA: TGTGCCACCAGTGATGGGGGTGTGCAGGGTGACGGGGAGCTGTTTTTT. Protein: CATSDGGVQGDGELFF.

The chain joins TRBV11-2 to TRBJ2-3; 12 nucleotides match TRBD2. V was clipped by 2 bases and J by 1 base; unmatched bases: 4. The germline V gene has CDR1 SGHAT and CDR2 FQNNGV. The length of the CDR3 is 17 residues. CDR3 nucleotide sequence: TGTGCCAGCAGCTTACCCCGGACTAGCGGGGGCACAGATACGCAGTATTTT. Its translation is CASSLPRTSGGTDTQYF.

This clonotype has at least ten counts. The junction departs from germline at one end; a sequencing error may be responsible. The V gene is TRBV3-1, the J gene TRBJ2-1, with 8 nucleotides matching TRBD2. CDR1 is LGHDT and CDR2 is YNNKEL in the germline V gene (reference sequence). The length of the CDR3 is 16 residues. The CDR3 reads CASSQDVTSGYNEQFF. CDR3 nucleotides: TGTGCCAGCAGTCAAGATGTCACTAGCGGTTACAATGAGCAGTTCTTC.

This clonotype was seen at least ten times. The CDR3 region is CASSFPGAHGYTF. CDR3 in DNA: TGTGCCAGCAGCTTCCCTGGGGCACATGGCTACACCTTC. The chain links TRBV5-6 to TRBJ1-2, with D tentatively TRBD1 (5 bases). Germline assignment: CDR1 SGHDT and CDR2 YYEEEE. CDR3 size: 13 residues. V was shortened by 2 bases and J by 6 bases, with 11 bases between the two germline ends. Full variable domain (missing parts from reference TRBV5-6 and TRBJ1-2): DAGVTQSPTHLIKTRGQQVTLRCSPKSGHDTVSWYQQALGQGPQFIFQYYEEEERQRGNFPDRFSGHQFPNYSSELNVNALLLGDSALYLCASSFPGAHGYTFGSGTRLTVV.